The present TCR beta chain was sequenced within a study of T cell responses to AZD1222 COVID-19 vaccine. The study's findings and limits: Close to half of all spike-specific TCRs reportedly target regions of the variants that are unmutated.

Clones were read by immunoSEQ multiplex PCR, and TCRdb kept only the in-frame ones, dropping some. In the table there are roughly 110,000 clones, about nine tenths of which are singletons. Second-dose schedules of about 4 or about 12 weeks were combined. In regard to this clone: Its antigen is not identified.

The V end lost 1 base, the J end lost 4 bases, and 11 bases lay between the germline ends. Per germline, CDR1 SEHNR and CDR2 FQNEAQ (reference sequence). The CDR3 runs to 15 residues. Material: peripheral blood, obtained 28 days after the second AZD1222 dose. This chain joins TRBV7-9 and TRBJ1-3, with D uncertain. This clonotype was sampled from an adult who received the AZD1222 COVID-19 vaccine. In DNA, the CDR3 is TGTGCCAGCAGCTTAGTGAGTGTTGAAGGAAACACCATATATTTT. It yields the protein CASSLVSVEGNTIYF.